This TCR beta chain appears in the sequencing data of a study of blood T cell repertoires in COVID-19. The overall study: From T cells, B-cell-depleted T cells, or PBMCs came the material, which was cDNA or gDNA.

V lost 2 bases and J 3 bases, leaving 4 bases between the germline ends. CDR1 and CDR2 (germline): LGHNT, FRNRAP. This CDR3 has 12 amino acids. Participants spanned ages roughly 18 to 95 years and resided in 24 US areas. Cohort 3 donors counted as recovered after two negative PCRs, clearance, or resolved symptoms. In the source study's methods: From reference gene primer amplification, estimates of nucleated cell counts were derived. TCRdb's copy holds only in-frame clones and misses some; the assay was immunoSEQ multiplex PCR. That table supplies the V and J calls and clone size; D and trimming were determined from the DNA. This table has over 120,000 clones, around 80% appearing once.

This clonotype was sampled from a woman aged 50 to 60 who had recovered from COVID-19. V is TRBV12-5 and J is TRBJ1-2; D remains ambiguous. The sequenced material came from PBMCs or T cells enriched from blood (not recorded which). CDR3 protein: CASGLTDYGYTF. The CDR3 bases are TGTGCTAGTGGTTTGACGGACTATGGCTACACCTTC.